This T cell receptor beta chain was retrieved from a study of radiotherapy plus CTLA-4 blockade in lung cancer. Study-wide results and limits: In blood, TCR clones derived from the tumor expanded after radiotherapy plus ipilimumab.

Focal radiation was given together with CTLA-4 blockade (ipilimumab) to patients with chemo-refractory metastatic non-small-cell lung cancer. A few counts support this clone. Its matching antigen is unknown. Generated by immunoSEQ multiplex PCR, the TCRdb table keeps only in-frame clones and is missing some. The sample records around 100,000 clones, more than 65% being singletons. The sequencing used peripheral blood, collected from a patient treated with radiotherapy plus ipilimumab. The clonotype originates from a human donor with non-small cell lung cancer that progressed on radiotherapy plus ipilimumab. Some clones in this sample may be carry-over from other donors' samples.

The CDR3 DNA reads as TGTGCTAGTGGACGGGACCGCCGGGATGAGACCCAGTACTTC. Translation gives CASGRDRRDETQYF. V gene TRBV12-5 combines with J gene TRBJ2-5; the D gene could be TRBD1 or TRBD2 (5 bases each). Germline CDR1 reads LGHNT; CDR2 reads FRNRAP. V was trimmed by 6 bases and J by 5 bases, leaving 16 bases between them. The CDR3 length is 14 residues.